The rows below give T cell receptor beta chains drawn from one sample of a study of T cell repertoires in aging, cancer and after chemotherapy. TCRdb passed the multiplex PCR reads through MiXCR, listing each CDR3 protein once. The sample yields 15,000 or so distinct CDR3 sequences, 21% seen once. The sample was blood. The receptors stem from a human donor in good health. Each CDR3 is given with its conserved first and last residue. A D gene is named only where the DNA matches it firmly. The listing skips clone size in some rows; elsewhere it reads once, few, many or a size class.

size	V	D	J	CDR3	DNA
many	TRBV30	-	TRBJ1-1	CAWTLTAPTGNTEAFF	TGTGCCTGGACCCTCACGGCCCCGACAGGGAACACTGAAGCTTTCTTT
-	TRBV19	TRBD1	TRBJ1-5	CASSNRGRSNQPQHF	TGTGCCAGTAGCAACAGGGGCCGGAGCAATCAGCCCCAGCATTTT
medium-sized	TRBV19	-	TRBJ1-3	CASSILRSSGNTIYF	TGTGCCAGTAGTATCCTCCGATCCTCTGGAAACACCATATATTTT
few	TRBV4-3	-	TRBJ2-7	CASSQNQQSHYEQYF	TGCGCCAGCAGCCAAAATCAACAATCACACTACGAGCAGTACTTC
once	TRBV9	-	TRBJ2-3	CASSVGLSDTQYF	TGTGCCAGCAGCGTAGGCCTCTCGGATACGCAGTATTTT
medium-sized	TRBV5-6	-	TRBJ1-2	CASRGWGLNYGYTF	TGTGCCAGCAGAGGGTGGGGACTCAACTATGGCTACACCTTC
few	TRBV7-2	-	TRBJ2-3	CASSSGGVLTDTQYF	TGTGCCAGCAGCTCCGGAGGGGTGCTTACAGATACGCAGTATTTT
medium-sized	TRBV7-9	-	TRBJ1-3	CASSLRQGNTIYF	TGTGCCAGCAGCTTACGACAGGGAAACACCATATATTTT
many	TRBV20-1	TRBD1	TRBJ1-2	CSARGQGASGGYTF	TGCAGTGCCAGGGGACAGGGGGCGTCGGGTGGCTACACCTTC
-	TRBV5-1	-	TRBJ2-2	CASSPTLIGGGELFF	TGCGCCAGCAGCCCGACACTAATTGGAGGGGGGGAGCTGTTTTTT
medium-sized	TRBV20-1	TRBD1	TRBJ1-2	CSAIGQGNYGYTF	TGCAGTGCCATCGGACAGGGGAACTATGGCTACACCTTC
few	TRBV12-3/TRBV12-4	TRBD1	TRBJ1-4	CASSLVTGGNEKLFF	TGTGCCAGCAGTTTGGTGACAGGGGGTAATGAAAAACTGTTTTTT
few	TRBV12-3/TRBV12-4	TRBD2	TRBJ2-2	CASRTSGGTRGELFF	TGTGCCAGCAGAACTAGCGGGGGGACTAGGGGGGAGCTGTTTTTT
medium-sized	TRBV6-5	TRBD1	TRBJ1-2	CASSYEGQGIYGYTF	TGTGCCAGCAGTTACGAGGGACAGGGGATCTATGGCTACACCTTC
few	TRBV20-1	-	TRBJ2-5	CSAGQGGFQETQYF	TGCAGTGCTGGCCAAGGGGGGTTCCAAGAGACCCAGTACTTC
few	TRBV7-2	-	TRBJ2-7	CASARGQSYEQYF	TGTGCCAGCGCACGAGGGCAGTCCTACGAGCAGTACTTC
-	TRBV20-1	-	TRBJ2-1	CSAREDSYNEQFF	TGCAGTGCTAGGGAGGACAGTTACAATGAGCAGTTCTTC
few	TRBV4-3	TRBD2	TRBJ2-1	CASSQDGGGGNEQFF	TGCGCCAGCAGCCAAGATGGGGGGGGAGGGAATGAGCAGTTCTTC
few	TRBV12-3/TRBV12-4	-	TRBJ1-1	CASRGSTAFNTEAFF	TGTGCCAGCCGCGGGTCGACAGCATTTAACACTGAAGCTTTCTTT
many	TRBV19	-	TRBJ1-5	CASSSRDWGNQPQHF	TGTGCCAGTAGCAGCAGGGATTGGGGCAATCAGCCCCAGCATTTT
-	TRBV2	-	TRBJ1-2	CASSDGISYGYTF	TGTGCCAGCAGTGACGGGATTTCCTATGGCTACACCTTC
once	TRBV20-1	TRBD1	TRBJ2-7	CSARDRGLGEQYF	TGCAGTGCTAGAGACAGGGGGCTCGGGGAGCAGTACTTC
medium-sized	TRBV7-2	-	TRBJ2-1	CASRGGALLFGQFF	TGTGCCAGCAGGGGGGGGGCCCTGCTCTTCGGGCAGTTCTTC
-	TRBV4-1	TRBD1	TRBJ2-7	CASSQGGQGIEQYF	TGCGCCAGCAGCCAAGGGGGACAGGGTATCGAGCAGTACTTC
medium-sized	TRBV19	-	TRBJ2-1	CASRERPEAYNEQFF	TGTGCCAGTAGGGAGAGACCCGAGGCCTACAATGAGCAGTTCTTC
few	TRBV5-1	-	TRBJ1-2	CASSLSQDGYTF	TGCGCCAGCAGCTTGTCACAGGATGGCTACACCTTC